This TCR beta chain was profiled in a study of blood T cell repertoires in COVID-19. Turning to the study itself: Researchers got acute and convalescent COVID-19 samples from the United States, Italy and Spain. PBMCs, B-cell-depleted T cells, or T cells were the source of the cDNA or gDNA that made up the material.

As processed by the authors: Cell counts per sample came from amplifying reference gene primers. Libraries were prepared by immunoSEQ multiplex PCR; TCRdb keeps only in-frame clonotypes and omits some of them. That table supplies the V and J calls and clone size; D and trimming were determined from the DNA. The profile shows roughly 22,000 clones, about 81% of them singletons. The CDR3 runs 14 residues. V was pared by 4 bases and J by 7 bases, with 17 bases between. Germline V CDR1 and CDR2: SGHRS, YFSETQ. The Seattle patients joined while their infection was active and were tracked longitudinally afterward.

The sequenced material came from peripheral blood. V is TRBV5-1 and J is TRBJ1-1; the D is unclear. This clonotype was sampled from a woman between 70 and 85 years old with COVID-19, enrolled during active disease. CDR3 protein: CASSPTEPVGEAFF. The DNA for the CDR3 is TGCGCCAGCAGCCCCACAGAGCCCGTTGGTGAAGCTTTCTTT.